This T cell receptor beta chain appears in the sequencing data of a study of technical replicates of blood from several donors. Trimming took 8 bases from V and 2 from J; bases not matched to a gene: 3. Germline V gene sequence: CDR1 KGHSH, CDR2 LQKENI. This CDR3 region has 14 residues. Only in-frame clones appear in the TCRdb table, and some are missing; sequencing was by immunoSEQ multiplex PCR. There are under 55,000 clones in the sample; about 96% occur only once, and roughly 0.36% lies in the top ten. This rearrangement joins TRBV18 to TRBJ1-1; 12 positions agree with TRBD1. The specimen sequenced was T cells isolated from PBMCs. The TCR was taken from a human donor in good health. The CDR3 sequence is CASPGTGGNTEAFF. CDR3 coding DNA: TGTGCCAGCCCCGGGACAGGGGGCAACACTGAAGCTTTCTTT.